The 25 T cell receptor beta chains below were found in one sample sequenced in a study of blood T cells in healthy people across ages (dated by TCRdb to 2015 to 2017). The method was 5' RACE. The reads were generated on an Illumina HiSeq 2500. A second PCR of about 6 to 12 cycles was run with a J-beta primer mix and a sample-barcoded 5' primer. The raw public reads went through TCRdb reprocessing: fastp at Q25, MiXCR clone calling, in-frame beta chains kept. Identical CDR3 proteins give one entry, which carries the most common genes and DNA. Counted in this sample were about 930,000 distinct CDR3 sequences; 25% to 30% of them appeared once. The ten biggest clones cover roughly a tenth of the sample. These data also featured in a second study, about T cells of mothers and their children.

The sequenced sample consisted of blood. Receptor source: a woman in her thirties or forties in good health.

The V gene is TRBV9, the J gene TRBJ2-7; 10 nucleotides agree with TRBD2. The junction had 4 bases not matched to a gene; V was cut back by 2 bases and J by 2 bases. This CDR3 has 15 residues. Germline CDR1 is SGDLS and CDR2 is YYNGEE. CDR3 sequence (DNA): TGTGCCAGCAGCGTGGAGGGACTAGCGACCTACGAGCAGTACTTC. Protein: CASSVEGLATYEQYF.

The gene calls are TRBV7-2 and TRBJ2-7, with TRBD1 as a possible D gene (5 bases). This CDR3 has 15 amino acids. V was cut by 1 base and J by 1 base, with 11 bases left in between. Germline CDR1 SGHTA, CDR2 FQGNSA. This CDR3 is CASSLDSRASYEQYF. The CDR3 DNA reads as TGTGCCAGCAGCTTAGATAGCAGGGCTTCCTACGAGCAGTACTTC. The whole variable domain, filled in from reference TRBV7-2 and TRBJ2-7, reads GAGVSQSPSNKVTEKGKDVELRCDPISGHTALYWYRQSLGQGLEFLIYFQGNSAPDKSGLPSDRFSAERTGGSVSTLTIQRTQQEDSAVYLCASSLDSRASYEQYFGPGTRLTVT.

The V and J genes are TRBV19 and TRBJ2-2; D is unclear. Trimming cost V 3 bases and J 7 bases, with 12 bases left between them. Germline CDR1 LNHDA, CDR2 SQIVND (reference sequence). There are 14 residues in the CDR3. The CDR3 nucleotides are TGTGCCAGTAGTATCCCCGGTTCGGGCGGGGAGCTGTTTTTT. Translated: CASSIPGSGGELFF.

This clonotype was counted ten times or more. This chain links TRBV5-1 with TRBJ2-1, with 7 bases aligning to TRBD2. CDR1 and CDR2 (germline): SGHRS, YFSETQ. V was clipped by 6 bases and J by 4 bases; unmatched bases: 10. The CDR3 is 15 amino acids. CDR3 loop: CASTLSGPDYNEQFF. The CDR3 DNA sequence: TGCGCCAGCACCCTTAGCGGGCCGGATTACAATGAGCAGTTCTTC.

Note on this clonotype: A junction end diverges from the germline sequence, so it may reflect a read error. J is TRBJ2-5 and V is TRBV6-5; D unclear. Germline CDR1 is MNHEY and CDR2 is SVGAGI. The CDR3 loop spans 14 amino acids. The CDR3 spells CASNYSYRLETQYF. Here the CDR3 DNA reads TGTGCCAGCAATTACTCGTACAGATTGGAGACCCAGTACTTC.

CDR3 in DNA: TGTGCCAGCAGCTTTCGGGGCGCGGGCACAGATACGCAGTATTTT. It is translated as CASSFRGAGTDTQYF. The chain joins TRBV7-2 to TRBJ2-3; D could derive from TRBD1 or TRBD2 (5 bases each). Germline V lookup: CDR1 SGHTA, CDR2 FQGNSA. The V end was cut by 3 bases, the J end by 1 base, with 11 bases between. This CDR3 spans 15 amino acids.

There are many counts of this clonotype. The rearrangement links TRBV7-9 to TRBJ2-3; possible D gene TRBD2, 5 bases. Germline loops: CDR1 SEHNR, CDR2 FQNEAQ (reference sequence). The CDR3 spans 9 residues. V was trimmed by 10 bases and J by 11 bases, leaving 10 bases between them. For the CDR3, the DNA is TGTGCCACCCGAGAGGGGCAGTATTTT. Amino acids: CATREGQYF.

CDR3 DNA sequence: TGTGCCACCAGTGGCCCATTGACTAGCGGGGGCCCACTAGCAGACCAAGAGACCCAGTACTTC. Translated, it gives CATSGPLTSGGPLADQETQYF. The V and J genes are TRBV24-1 and TRBJ2-5; the match to TRBD2 covers 12 bases. CDR1 and CDR2 from the germline V gene are KGHDR and SFDVKD. This CDR3 has 21 amino acids. The V and J ends lost 5 bases and 0 bases, in that order; junction bases with no gene match: 18.

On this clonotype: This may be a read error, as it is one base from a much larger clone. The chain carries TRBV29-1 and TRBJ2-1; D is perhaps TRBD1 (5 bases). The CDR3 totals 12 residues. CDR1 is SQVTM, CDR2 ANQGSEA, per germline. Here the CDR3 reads CSVVQGSNGQFF. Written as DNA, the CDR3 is TGCAGCGTTGTCCAGGGAAGCAATGGGCAGTTCTTC.

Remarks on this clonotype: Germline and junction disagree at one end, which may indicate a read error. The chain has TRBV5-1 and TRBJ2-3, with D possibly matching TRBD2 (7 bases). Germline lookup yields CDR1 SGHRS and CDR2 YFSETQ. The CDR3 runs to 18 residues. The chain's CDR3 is CASTPSAGARGAADAQYF. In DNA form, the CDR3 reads TGCGCCAGCACCCCTTCTGCGGGGGCGCGCGGAGCGGCAGATGCGCAGTATTTT.

The CDR3 reads CASSEWRNYGYTF. CDR3 DNA: TGCGCCAGCAGTGAGTGGCGGAACTATGGCTACACCTTC. The chain uses TRBV10-1 and TRBJ1-2; no clear D gene. This CDR3 comprises 13 residues. From germline, CDR1 is WNHNN and CDR2 SYGVQD (reference sequence). V was trimmed by 1 base and J by 2 bases, leaving 5 bases between them.

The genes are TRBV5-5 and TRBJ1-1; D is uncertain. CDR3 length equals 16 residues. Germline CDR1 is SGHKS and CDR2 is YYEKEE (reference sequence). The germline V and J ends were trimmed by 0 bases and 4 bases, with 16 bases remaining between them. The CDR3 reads CASSLGHDTKGTEAFF. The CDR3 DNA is TGTGCCAGCAGCTTGGGACACGACACAAAGGGCACTGAAGCTTTCTTT. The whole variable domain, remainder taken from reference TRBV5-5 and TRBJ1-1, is DAGVTQSPTHLIKTRGQQVTLRCSPISGHKSVSWYQQVLGQGPQFIFQYYEKEERGRGNFPDRFSARQFPNYSSELNVNALLLGDSALYLCASSLGHDTKGTEAFFGQGTRLTVV.

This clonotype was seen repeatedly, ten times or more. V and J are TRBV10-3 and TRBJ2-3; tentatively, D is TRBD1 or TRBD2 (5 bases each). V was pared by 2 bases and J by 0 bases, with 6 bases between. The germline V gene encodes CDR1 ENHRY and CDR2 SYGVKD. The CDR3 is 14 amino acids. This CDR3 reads CAISEGGSTDTQYF. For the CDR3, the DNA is TGTGCCATCAGTGAGGGGGGTAGCACAGATACGCAGTATTTT.

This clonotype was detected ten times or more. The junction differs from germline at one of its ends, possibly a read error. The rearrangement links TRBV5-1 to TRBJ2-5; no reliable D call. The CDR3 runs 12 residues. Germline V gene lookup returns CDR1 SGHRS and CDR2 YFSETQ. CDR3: CASSLELETQYF. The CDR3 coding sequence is TGTGCCAGCAGCTTAGAACTGGAGACCCAGTACTTC.

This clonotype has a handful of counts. CDR3 in DNA: TGTGCCAGCAGCCCCCTTCGCATAGATACGCAGTATTTT. Protein sequence: CASSPLRIDTQYF. The chain employs TRBV7-2 and TRBJ2-3; D is unresolved. The CDR3 loop spans 13 amino acids. Trimming cost V 5 bases and J 5 bases, with 11 bases left between them. Germline loops: CDR1 SGHTA, CDR2 FQGNSA. Combining the CDR3 with reference TRBV7-2 and TRBJ2-3 gives the whole variable domain GAGVSQSPSNKVTEKGKDVELRCDPISGHTALYWYRQSLGQGLEFLIYFQGNSAPDKSGLPSDRFSAERTGGSVSTLTIQRTQQEDSAVYLCASSPLRIDTQYFGPGTRLTVL.

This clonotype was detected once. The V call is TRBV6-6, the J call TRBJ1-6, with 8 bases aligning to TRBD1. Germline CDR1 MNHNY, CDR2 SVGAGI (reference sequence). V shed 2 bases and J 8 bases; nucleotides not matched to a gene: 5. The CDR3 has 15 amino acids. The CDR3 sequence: CASSYTGGFDSPLHF. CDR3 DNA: TGTGCCAGCAGTTACACAGGGGGATTTGATTCACCCCTCCACTTT.

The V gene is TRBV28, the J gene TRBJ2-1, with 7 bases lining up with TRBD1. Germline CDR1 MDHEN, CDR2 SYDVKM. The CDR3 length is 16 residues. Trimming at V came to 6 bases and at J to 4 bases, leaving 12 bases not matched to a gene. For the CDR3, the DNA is TGTGCCAGCAGGAACTACGGGACAGCTTCGTACAATGAGCAGTTCTTC. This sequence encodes CASRNYGTASYNEQFF.

Here the CDR3 reads CASSAWGQGTDTQYF. The CDR3 bases are TGTGCCAGCAGTGCCTGGGGACAGGGGACAGATACGCAGTATTTT. The rearrangement links TRBV12-3 or TRBV12-4 to TRBJ2-3; TRBD1 matches 10 bases. The length of the CDR3 is 15 residues. Trimming removed 5 bases from V and 3 bases from J; junction bases left unmatched: 5.

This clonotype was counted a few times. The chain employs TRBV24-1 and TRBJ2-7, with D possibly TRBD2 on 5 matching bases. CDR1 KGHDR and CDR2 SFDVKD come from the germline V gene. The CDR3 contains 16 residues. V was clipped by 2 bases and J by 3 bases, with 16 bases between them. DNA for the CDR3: TGTGCCACCAGTGATTCAAGACGGACTGTAGGCTACGAGCAGTACTTC. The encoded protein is CATSDSRRTVGYEQYF.

For the CDR3, the DNA is TGCAGTGCTGCGGCAACAGGAACCTACGAGCAGTACTTC. Its protein is CSAAATGTYEQYF. The rearrangement uses TRBV20-1 and TRBJ2-7; D possibly corresponds to TRBD1 (5 bases). Germline V lookup: CDR1 DFQATT, CDR2 SNEGSKA (reference sequence). The V gene lost 5 bases and the J gene lost 2 bases, with 13 bases spanning the gap. CDR3 length: 13 residues.

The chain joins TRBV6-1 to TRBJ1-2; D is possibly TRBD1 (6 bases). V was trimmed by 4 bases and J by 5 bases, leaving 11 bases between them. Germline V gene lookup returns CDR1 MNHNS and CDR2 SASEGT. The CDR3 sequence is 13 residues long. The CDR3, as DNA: TGTGCCAGCAGTGCGCAGGGGTCTTATGGCTACACCTTC. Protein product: CASSAQGSYGYTF.

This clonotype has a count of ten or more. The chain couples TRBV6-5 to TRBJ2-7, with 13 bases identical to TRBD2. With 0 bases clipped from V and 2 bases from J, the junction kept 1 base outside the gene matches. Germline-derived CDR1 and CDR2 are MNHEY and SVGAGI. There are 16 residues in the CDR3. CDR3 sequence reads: CASSYSGLAGAYEQYF. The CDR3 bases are TGTGCCAGCAGTTACTCTGGACTAGCGGGGGCCTACGAGCAGTACTTC.

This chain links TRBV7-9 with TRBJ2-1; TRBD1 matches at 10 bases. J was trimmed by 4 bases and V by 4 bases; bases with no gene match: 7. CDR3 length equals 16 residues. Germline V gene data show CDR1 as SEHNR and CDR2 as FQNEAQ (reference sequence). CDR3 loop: CASSSDSGQGYNEQFF. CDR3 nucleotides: TGTGCCAGCAGCTCCGACTCGGGACAGGGGTACAATGAGCAGTTCTTC.

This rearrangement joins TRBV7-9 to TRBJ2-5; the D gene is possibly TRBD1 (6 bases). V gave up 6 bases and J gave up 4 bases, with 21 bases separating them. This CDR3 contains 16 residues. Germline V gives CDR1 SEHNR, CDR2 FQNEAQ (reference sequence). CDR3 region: CASRAGGLGAGETQYF. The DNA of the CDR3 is TGTGCCAGCAGAGCCGGTGGATTGGGGGCCGGAGAGACCCAGTACTTC. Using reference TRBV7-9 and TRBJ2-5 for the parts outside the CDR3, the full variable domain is DTGVSQNPRHKITKRGQNVTFRCDPISEHNRLYWYRQTLGQGPEFLTYFQNEAQLEKSRLLSDRFSAERPKGSFSTLEIQRTEQGDSAMYLCASRAGGLGAGETQYFGPGTRLLVL.

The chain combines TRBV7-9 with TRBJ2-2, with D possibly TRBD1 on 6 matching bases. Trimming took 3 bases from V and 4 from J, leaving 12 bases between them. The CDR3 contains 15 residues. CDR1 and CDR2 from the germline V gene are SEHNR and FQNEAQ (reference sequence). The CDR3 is CASSFGDTFTGELFF. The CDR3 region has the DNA TGTGCCAGCAGCTTTGGGGACACGTTCACCGGGGAGCTGTTTTTT.